These 23 T cell receptor beta chains originate from one sample sequenced in a study of blood T cell repertoires in COVID-19 (dated by TCRdb to about 2020). Library creation used the immunoSEQ multiplex PCR assay. The source is immuneACCESS, and TCRdb retained only in-frame sequences with V and J called. Part of the clones is not carried over; for the studies checked, unresolved V genes explain less than half of this, and the remainder is unexplained. A total of 350,000 to 400,000 clones appear in this sample, around nine tenths of them only once. Roughly 6.6% of the sample lies in the top ten. The specimen was peripheral blood. The receptors originated from a woman aged 60-70 years with COVID-19, enrolled during active disease.

The CDR3 is CASSQGTSGQETQYF. As DNA, the CDR3 is TGTGCCAGCAGCCAAGGGACTAGCGGGCAAGAGACCCAGTACTTC. This chain connects TRBV3-1 (or the pseudogene TRBV3-2) to TRBJ2-5; 11 nucleotides line up with TRBD2. The CDR3 has 15 amino acids. J gave up 2 bases and V 1 base, and 0 bases lay outside the gene matches. Germline V gene data show CDR1 as LGHDT and CDR2 as YNNKEL (reference sequence).

The V and J genes are TRBV11-3 and TRBJ1-2; 7 nucleotides align to TRBD1. CDR1 and CDR2 from the germline V gene are SGHNT and YENEEA. V shed 5 bases and J 8 bases; nucleotides not matched to a gene: 11. The CDR3 runs to 14 residues. The CDR3 coding sequence is TGTGCCAGCAGCAACGGCGGAGGGGGCGGAGGCTACACCTTC. Protein product: CASSNGGGGGGYTF.

V is TRBV25-1 and J is TRBJ2-2, with a possible D match to TRBD1 (5 bases). This CDR3 has 14 residues. Trimming stripped 7 bases from V and 2 bases from J, with 11 bases between. Germline V gives CDR1 MGHDK, CDR2 SYGVNS. The DNA of the CDR3 is TGTGCCAGCACTTCCAGGGTTAACACCGGGGAGCTGTTTTTT. Translated: CASTSRVNTGELFF.

The CDR3 nucleotides read TGTGCCAGCAGTTTATCGAGACTAGTGGTCTACGAGCAGTACTTC. This gives the protein CASSLSRLVVYEQYF. The rearrangement joins TRBV27 to TRBJ2-7, with a tentative D call TRBD2 (6 bases). The ends were cut back, 0 bases at V and 3 bases at J, with 12 bases in the middle. The CDR3 covers 15 residues. CDR1 is MNHEY, CDR2 SMNVEV, per germline (reference sequence).

This CDR3 reads CASSSRLAGGSRADTQYF. The CDR3 nucleotides read TGTGCCAGCAGCTCCAGACTAGCGGGGGGATCGAGAGCAGATACGCAGTATTTT. The V gene is TRBV7-8, the J gene TRBJ2-3, with 13 nucleotides matching TRBD2. J lost 4 bases, V lost 4 bases, and 11 bases had no gene match. The V gene's germline CDR1 is SGHVS and CDR2 FQNEAQ. The CDR3 contains 18 residues.

The chain carries TRBV27 and TRBJ2-5; maybe TRBD2 (6 bases). V was trimmed by 5 bases and J by 5 bases, leaving 12 bases between them. CDR1 is MNHEY, CDR2 SMNVEV, per germline (reference sequence). This CDR3 contains 13 residues. The DNA of the CDR3 is TGTGCCAGCAGTACAGGAGGGGTGGAGACCCAGTACTTC. It specifies CASSTGGVETQYF.

V usage is TRBV5-6 and J usage is TRBJ2-3; weak D call: TRBD2 (6 bases). CDR1 is SGHDT, CDR2 YYEEEE, per germline. V was shortened by 3 bases and J by 1 base, with 12 bases between the two germline ends. The CDR3 has 15 amino acids. CDR3 region: CASSWSGTGTDTQYF. CDR3 in DNA: TGTGCCAGCAGCTGGAGTGGGACTGGCACAGATACGCAGTATTTT.

This chain uses TRBV11-3 with TRBJ1-4, with TRBD1 identical over 7 bases. The length of the CDR3 is 14 residues. V was pared by 5 bases and J by 2 bases, with 2 bases of the junction left unmatched. Germline V lookup: CDR1 SGHNT, CDR2 YENEEA. Here the CDR3 reads CASSAGGTNEKLFF. For the CDR3, the DNA is TGTGCCAGCAGCGCAGGGGGGACTAATGAAAAACTGTTTTTT.

This sequence joins TRBV5-5 and TRBJ2-5, with 7 bases that match TRBD1. The CDR3 consists of 16 residues. CDR1 is SGHKS, CDR2 YYEKEE, per germline (reference sequence). V gave up 0 bases and J gave up 14 bases; unmatched junction bases: 19. CDR3 amino acids: CASSLGQGRGADKLYF. The CDR3 region has the DNA TGTGCCAGCAGCTTGGGACAGGGTCGAGGGGCGGATAAATTATACTTC.

This clone was seen just once. The chain recombines TRBV6-6 with TRBJ1-4; D call uncertain. Germline values: CDR1 MNHNY, CDR2 SVGAGI (reference sequence). Trimming stripped 5 bases from V and 0 bases from J, with 7 bases between. There are 14 residues in the CDR3. In DNA, the CDR3 is TGTGCCAGCAGTACTAAAACAACTAATGAAAAACTGTTTTTT. It translates to CASSTKTTNEKLFF.

In DNA, the CDR3 is TGTGCCAGCAGCCTGGACAGGGGGCGGACTGAAGCTTTCTTT. Amino acid sequence: CASSLDRGRTEAFF. The rearrangement joins TRBV9 to TRBJ1-1; 11 bases align to TRBD1. Germline V gene lookup returns CDR1 SGDLS and CDR2 YYNGEE. This CDR3 has 14 amino acids. The V segment lost 4 bases and the J segment 5 bases; nucleotides outside the gene matches: 4.

This chain connects TRBV19 to TRBJ1-2; TRBD1 matches 8 bases. Germline V CDR1 and CDR2: LNHDA, SQIVND (reference sequence). The CDR3 contains 13 residues. Unmatched junction bases numbered 0, after V lost 3 bases and J lost 3 bases. This CDR3 is CASSMDRDYGYTF. CDR3 nucleotide sequence: TGTGCCAGTAGTATGGACAGGGACTATGGCTACACCTTC.

Points on this clone: Other DNA sequences in the sample encode the same CDR3. The chain recombines TRBV13 with TRBJ2-7; no firm D call. This CDR3 is 12 amino acids long. V shed 5 bases and J shed 4 bases, with 9 bases lying between them. Germline CDR1 and CDR2: PRHDT and FYEKMQ (reference sequence). DNA of the CDR3: TGTGCCAGCAGCCTTAGATCGTACGAGCAGTACTTC. Its protein product is CASSLRSYEQYF.

This chain uses TRBV5-1 with TRBJ2-5; 10 nucleotides match TRBD2. Unmatched junction bases numbered 4, after V lost 3 bases and J lost 5 bases. CDR3 length: 14 amino acids. Germline CDR1 is SGHRS and CDR2 is YFSETQ. CDR3 in amino acids: CASSSSSGGETQYF. The DNA for the CDR3 is TGCGCCAGCAGCTCGTCTAGCGGGGGTGAGACCCAGTACTTC.

This clone came up once. The gene calls are TRBV5-1 and TRBJ1-2; TRBD1 matches 7 bases. From germline, CDR1 is SGHRS and CDR2 YFSETQ. V gave up 1 base and J gave up 3 bases; unmatched junction bases: 9. The CDR3 sequence is 16 residues long. The CDR3 here is CASSLTYRQGDYGYTF. The CDR3 DNA follows: TGCGCCAGCAGCTTGACCTACCGACAGGGAGACTATGGCTACACCTTC.

V is TRBV18 and J is TRBJ1-5, with TRBD1 identical over 8 bases. Germline-derived CDR1 and CDR2 are KGHSH and LQKENI. V was pared by 4 bases and J by 3 bases, with 8 bases of the junction left unmatched. CDR3 size: 16 residues. The CDR3 loop reads CASSQSDRVLNQPQHF. CDR3 coding DNA: TGTGCCAGCTCACAATCGGACAGGGTTCTCAATCAGCCCCAGCATTTT.

The CDR3 loop reads CASSLRPPGTGELFF. CDR3 bases: TGTGCCAGCAGCTTAAGGCCACCGGGCACCGGGGAGCTGTTTTTT. The rearrangement uses TRBV7-3 and TRBJ2-2; D is uncertain. With 1 base removed from V and 4 bases from J, the gap between germline ends came to 10 bases. The CDR3 covers 15 residues. Germline CDR1 reads SGHTA; CDR2 reads FQGTGA.

Here the CDR3 reads CAWSAITRAWANVLTF. CDR3 in DNA: TGTGCCTGGAGTGCAATCACGAGGGCCTGGGCCAACGTCCTGACTTTC. V gene TRBV30 combines with J gene TRBJ2-6, with D perhaps matching TRBD2 (5 bases). Looked up from germline, CDR1 is GTSNPN and CDR2 is SVGIG (reference sequence). The CDR3 length is 16 residues. Trimming removed 1 base from V and 5 bases from J, with 15 bases in between.

The V and J genes are TRBV3-1 (or the pseudogene TRBV3-2) and TRBJ2-2; TRBD2 matches 13 bases. Germline V gives CDR1 LGHDT, CDR2 YNNKEL (reference sequence). The V and J ends lost 7 bases and 1 base, in that order; junction bases with no gene match: 3. There are 16 residues in the CDR3. The CDR3 bases are TGTGCCAGCACCCGGACTAGCGGGGGGAACACCGGGGAGCTGTTTTTT. Translating gives CASTRTSGGNTGELFF.

The J gene is TRBJ2-7, the V gene TRBV3-1 (or the pseudogene TRBV3-2); TRBD2 aligns across 10 bases. Germline V CDR1 and CDR2: LGHDT, YNNKEL (reference sequence). After removal of 8 bases from V and 4 bases from J, the junction contained 20 bases not matched to a gene. The length of the CDR3 is 18 residues. For the CDR3, the DNA is TGTGCCAGCCGCCCCCGGGGGGGAGCGGGGGGGGCCGGATACGAGCAGTACTTC. Its protein is CASRPRGGAGGAGYEQYF.

V gene TRBV27 combines with J gene TRBJ1-2, with 11 bases fitting TRBD1. V lost 6 bases, J lost 4 bases, and 7 bases stayed unmatched. The CDR3 runs 15 residues. Germline values: CDR1 MNHEY, CDR2 SMNVEV (reference sequence). The CDR3 region is CASSRTGGGGYGYTF. The CDR3 DNA reads as TGTGCCAGCAGCAGGACAGGGGGCGGGGGCTATGGCTACACCTTC.

The V call is TRBV7-8, the J call TRBJ1-2; a possible D gene is TRBD1 (5 bases). With 3 bases removed from V and 1 base from J, the gap between germline ends came to 6 bases. There are 13 residues in the CDR3. Germline V lookup: CDR1 SGHVS, CDR2 FQNEAQ. Written as DNA, the CDR3 is TGTGCCAGCAGCTTCCAGGGTAACTATGGCTACACCTTC. Translation gives CASSFQGNYGYTF.

The rearrangement joins TRBV7-9 to TRBJ1-2; 9 bases line up with TRBD1. There are 17 residues in the CDR3. Trimming removed 5 bases from V and 0 bases from J; junction bases left unmatched: 10. CDR1 and CDR2 from the germline V gene are SEHNR and FQNEAQ (reference sequence). CDR3 nucleotide sequence: TGTGCCAGCAGCCGATGGGGACAGGGAGGGACTAACTATGGCTACACCTTC. Translated, it gives CASSRWGQGGTNYGYTF.